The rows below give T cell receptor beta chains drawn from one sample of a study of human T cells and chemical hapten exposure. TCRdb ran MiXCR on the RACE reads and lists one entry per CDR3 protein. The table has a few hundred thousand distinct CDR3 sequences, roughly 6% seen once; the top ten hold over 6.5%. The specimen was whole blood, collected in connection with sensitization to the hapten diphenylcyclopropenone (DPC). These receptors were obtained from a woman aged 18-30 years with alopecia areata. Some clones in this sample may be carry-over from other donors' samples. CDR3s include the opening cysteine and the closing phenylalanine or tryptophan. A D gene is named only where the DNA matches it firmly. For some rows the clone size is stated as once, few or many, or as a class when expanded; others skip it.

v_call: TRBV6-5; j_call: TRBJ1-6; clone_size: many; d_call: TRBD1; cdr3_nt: TGTGCCAGCAGTTACATGACAGGGGTAGGCTCACCCCTCCACTTT; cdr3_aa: CASSYMTGVGSPLHF
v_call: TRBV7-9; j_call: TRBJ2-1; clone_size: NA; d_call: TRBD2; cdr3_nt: TGTGCCAGCAGCCCCCAGGGACTAGCTTTTAACAATGAGCAGTTCTTC; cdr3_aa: CASSPQGLAFNNEQFF
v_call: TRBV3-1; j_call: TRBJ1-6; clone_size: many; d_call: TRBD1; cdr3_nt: TGTGCCAGCAGCCAAGGATCCAGGCGGCTTGGAGGGGGCGGAAATTCACCCCTCCACTTT; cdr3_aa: CASSQGSRRLGGGGNSPLHF
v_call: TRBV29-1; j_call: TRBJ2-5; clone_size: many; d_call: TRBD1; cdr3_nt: TGCAGCGCACGAGACAGGGAAAAAGAGACCCAGTACTTC; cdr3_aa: CSARDREKETQYF
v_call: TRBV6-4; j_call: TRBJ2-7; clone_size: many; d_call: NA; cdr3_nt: TGTGCCAGCAGTGCAGAGGGCAGGGGTACTGACGAGCAGTACTTC; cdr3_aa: CASSAEGRGTDEQYF
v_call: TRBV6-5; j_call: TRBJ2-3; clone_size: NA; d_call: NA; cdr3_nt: TGTGCCAGCAAGGGGGAAGGGGCAGATACGCAGTATTTT; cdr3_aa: CASKGEGADTQYF
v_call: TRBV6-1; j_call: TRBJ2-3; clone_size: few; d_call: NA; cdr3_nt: TGTGCCACCCGGACACAGGGCCGCAACTACGATAGCACAGATACGCAGTATTTT; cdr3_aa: CATRTQGRNYDSTDTQYF
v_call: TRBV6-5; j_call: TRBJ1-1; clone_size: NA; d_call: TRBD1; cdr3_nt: TGTGCCAGCAGGATACAGGGGACCCTGAACACTGAAGCTTTCTTT; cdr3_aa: CASRIQGTLNTEAFF
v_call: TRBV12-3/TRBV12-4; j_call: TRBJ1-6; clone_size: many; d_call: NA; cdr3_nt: TGTGCCAGCAGTCCATCCGGACAGACCTATTCACCCCTCCACTTT; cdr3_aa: CASSPSGQTYSPLHF
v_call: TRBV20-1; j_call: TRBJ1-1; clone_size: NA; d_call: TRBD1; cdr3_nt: TGCAGTGCTACGTGGGACAGGGGAGGAACTGAAGCTTTCTTT; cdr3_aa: CSATWDRGGTEAFF
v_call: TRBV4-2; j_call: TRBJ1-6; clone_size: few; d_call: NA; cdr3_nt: TGTGCCAGCAGCCAAGAACAGCCACCACCCCTCCACTTT; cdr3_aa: CASSQEQPPPLHF
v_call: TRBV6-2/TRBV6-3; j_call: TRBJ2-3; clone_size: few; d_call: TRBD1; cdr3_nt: TGTGCCAGCAGTACCGGGACAGGGACGACAGATACGCAGTATTTT; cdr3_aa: CASSTGTGTTDTQYF
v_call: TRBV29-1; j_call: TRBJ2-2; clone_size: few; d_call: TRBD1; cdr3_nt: TGCAGCGTTGAGTCTGACAGGGGCACCGGGGAGCTGTTTTTT; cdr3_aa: CSVESDRGTGELFF
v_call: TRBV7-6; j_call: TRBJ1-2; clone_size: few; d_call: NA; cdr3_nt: TGTGCCAGCAGCTTAGACCAGGCGGGAGGCTACACCTTC; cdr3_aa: CASSLDQAGGYTF
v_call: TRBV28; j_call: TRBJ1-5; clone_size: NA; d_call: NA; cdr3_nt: TGTGCATCTTTGGGGAATAGCAATCAGCCCCAGCATTTT; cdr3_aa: CASLGNSNQPQHF
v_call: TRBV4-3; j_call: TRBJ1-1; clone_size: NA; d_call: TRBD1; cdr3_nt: TGCGCCAGCAGCCAAGACGGACAGGGGGAAGCTTTCTTT; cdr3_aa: CASSQDGQGEAFF
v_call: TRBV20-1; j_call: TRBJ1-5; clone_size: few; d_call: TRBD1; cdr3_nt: TGCAGTGCGGGGAATGACAGGGACGGTCAGCCCCAGCATTTT; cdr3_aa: CSAGNDRDGQPQHF
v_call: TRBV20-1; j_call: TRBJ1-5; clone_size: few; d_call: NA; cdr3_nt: TGCAGTGCTGACGGGGCAGGGGAAGGTCAGCCCCAGCATTTT; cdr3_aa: CSADGAGEGQPQHF
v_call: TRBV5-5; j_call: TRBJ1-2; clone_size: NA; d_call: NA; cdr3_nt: TGTGCCAGCAGCTTGGCTGGAACAACATTCTATGGCTACACCTTC; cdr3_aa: CASSLAGTTFYGYTF
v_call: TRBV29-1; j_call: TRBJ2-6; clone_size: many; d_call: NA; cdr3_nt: TGCAGCGTTGGGGAAGTTCCCTCTGGGGCCAACGTCCTGACTTTC; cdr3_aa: CSVGEVPSGANVLTF
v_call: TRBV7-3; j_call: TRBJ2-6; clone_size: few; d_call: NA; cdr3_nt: TGTGCCAGCAGCAGTCCCCCGGGGGCCGGCGGGGCCAACGTCCTGACTTTC; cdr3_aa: CASSSPPGAGGANVLTF
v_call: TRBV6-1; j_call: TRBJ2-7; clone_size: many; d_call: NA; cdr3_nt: TGTGCCAGCAGTGAAGCATCATACGAGCAGTACTTC; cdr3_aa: CASSEASYEQYF
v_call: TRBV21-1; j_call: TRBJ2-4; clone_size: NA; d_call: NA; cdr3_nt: TGTGCCAGCAGCAACGGGGACCTAGCCAAAAACATTCAGTACTTC; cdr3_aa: CASSNGDLAKNIQYF
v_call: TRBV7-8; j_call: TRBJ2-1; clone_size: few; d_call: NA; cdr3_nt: TGTGCCAGCAGCTTAGCGGCGAGGAATGAGCAGTTCTTC; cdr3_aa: CASSLAARNEQFF
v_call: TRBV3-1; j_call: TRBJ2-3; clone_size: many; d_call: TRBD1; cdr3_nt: TGTGCCAGCAGCCCAGGGGGAGTTAGCACAGATACGCAGTATTTT; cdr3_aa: CASSPGGVSTDTQYF
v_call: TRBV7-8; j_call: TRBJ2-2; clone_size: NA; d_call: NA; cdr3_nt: TGTGCCAGCAGCCTAGTGGGGTCTAACACCGGGGAGCTGTTTTTT; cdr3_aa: CASSLVGSNTGELFF
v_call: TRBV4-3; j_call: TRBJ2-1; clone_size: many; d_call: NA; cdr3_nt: TGCGCCAGCAGCCAAGAGGCTAGGGGTTATACTGAGCAGTTCTTC; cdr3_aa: CASSQEARGYTEQFF
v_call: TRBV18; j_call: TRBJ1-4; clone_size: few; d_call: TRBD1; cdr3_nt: TGTGCCAGCTCACGGACAGGGAGGGAATACGAAAAACTGTTTTTT; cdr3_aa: CASSRTGREYEKLFF
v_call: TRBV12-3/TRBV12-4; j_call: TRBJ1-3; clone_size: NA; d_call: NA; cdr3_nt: TGTGCCAGCAGCCGTCGGGTTCTTGGGGGGCTACGAGGAAACACCATATATTTT; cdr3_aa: CASSRRVLGGLRGNTIYF
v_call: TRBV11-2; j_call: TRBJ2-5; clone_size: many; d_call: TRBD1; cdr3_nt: TGTGCCAGCAGCTACCGACAGGGGATGGGGGAGACCCAGTACTTC; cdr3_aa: CASSYRQGMGETQYF
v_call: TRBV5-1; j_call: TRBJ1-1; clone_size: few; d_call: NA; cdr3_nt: TGCGCCAGCAGCTTGGAGGGATTGAGGAACACTGAAGCTTTCTTT; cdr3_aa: CASSLEGLRNTEAFF
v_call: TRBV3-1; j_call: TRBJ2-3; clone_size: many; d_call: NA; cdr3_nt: TGTGCCAGCAGCCGAGAGGGGCAGGCTACGCAGTATTTT; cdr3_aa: CASSREGQATQYF
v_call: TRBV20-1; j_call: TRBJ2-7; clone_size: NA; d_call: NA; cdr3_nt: TGCAGTGCTCCCCGCGGGAGTAGACAGGCCTACGAGCAGTACTTC; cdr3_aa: CSAPRGSRQAYEQYF
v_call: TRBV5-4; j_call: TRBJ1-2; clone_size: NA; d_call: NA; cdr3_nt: TGTGCCAGCCAGAGAGGGGAGGGCGGCTACACCTTC; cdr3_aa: CASQRGEGGYTF
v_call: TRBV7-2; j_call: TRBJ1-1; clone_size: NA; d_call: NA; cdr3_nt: TGTGCCAGCAGCTTATACTCCGAAAGGAGCACTGAAGCTTTCTTT; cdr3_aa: CASSLYSERSTEAFF
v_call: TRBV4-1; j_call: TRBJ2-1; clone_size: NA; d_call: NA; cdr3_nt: TGCGCCAGCAGCCCCCCAATGGGGGGGCCGGGTAATGAGCAGTTCTTC; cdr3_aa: CASSPPMGGPGNEQFF
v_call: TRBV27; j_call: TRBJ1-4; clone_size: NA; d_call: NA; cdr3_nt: TGTGCCAGCAGTCCTTTGGCGTGGGCGGAGAATGAAAAACTGTTTTTT; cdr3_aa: CASSPLAWAENEKLFF
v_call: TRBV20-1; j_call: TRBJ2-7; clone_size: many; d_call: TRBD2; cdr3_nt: TGCAGTGCTAGAGATACCAGTCGACTAGCGTTCTCCTACGAGCAGTACTTC; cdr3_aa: CSARDTSRLAFSYEQYF
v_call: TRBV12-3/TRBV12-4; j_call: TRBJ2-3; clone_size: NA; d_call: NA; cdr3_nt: TGTGCCAGCAGTTTAAGGGGAGAGGGGTACACAGATACGCAGTATTTT; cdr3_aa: CASSLRGEGYTDTQYF
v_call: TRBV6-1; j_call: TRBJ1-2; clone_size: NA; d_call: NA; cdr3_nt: TGTGCCAGCAGTGAAATGGATATAGGCACTAACTATGGCTACACCTTC; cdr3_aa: CASSEMDIGTNYGYTF
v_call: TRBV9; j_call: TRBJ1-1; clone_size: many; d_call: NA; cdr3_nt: TGTGCCAGCAGCGTAGCAGGGGACACTGAAGCTTTCTTT; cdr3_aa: CASSVAGDTEAFF
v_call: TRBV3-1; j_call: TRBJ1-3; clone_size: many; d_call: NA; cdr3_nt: TGTGCCAGCAGCCAATTTAACAGTAAGAGAAACACCATATATTTT; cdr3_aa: CASSQFNSKRNTIYF
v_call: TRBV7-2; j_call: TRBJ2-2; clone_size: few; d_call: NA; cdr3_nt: TGTGCCAGCAGCTCTCGGAGGTGGGGCACCGGGGAGCTGTTTTTT; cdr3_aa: CASSSRRWGTGELFF
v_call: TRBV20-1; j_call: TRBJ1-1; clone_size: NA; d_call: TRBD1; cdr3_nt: TGCAGTGCCGGGACAGGGGCCTCATTGCCCACTGAAGCTTTCTTT; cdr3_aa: CSAGTGASLPTEAFF
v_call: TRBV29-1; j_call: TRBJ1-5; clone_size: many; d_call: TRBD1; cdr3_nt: TGCAGCGTTGAAGAGGGACAGGGTGGTCAGCCCCAGCATTTT; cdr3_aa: CSVEEGQGGQPQHF
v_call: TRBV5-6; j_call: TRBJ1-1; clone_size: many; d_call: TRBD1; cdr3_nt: TGTGCCAGCAGCTTGGGGCTTAACAGGGGAGAAGCTTTCTTT; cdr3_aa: CASSLGLNRGEAFF
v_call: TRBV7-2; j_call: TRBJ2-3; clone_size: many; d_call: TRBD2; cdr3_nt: TGTGCCAGCAGCTTAGTAGCGGGAACCACAGATACGCAGTATTTT; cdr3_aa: CASSLVAGTTDTQYF
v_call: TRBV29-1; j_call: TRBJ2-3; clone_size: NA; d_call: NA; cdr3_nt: TGCAGCGTTGCTGTAAAGATTAACACAGATACGCAGTATTTT; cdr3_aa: CSVAVKINTDTQYF
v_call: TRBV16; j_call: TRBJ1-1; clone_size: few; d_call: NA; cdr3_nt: TGTGCCAGCAGCCAATTCCAGGGAGACACTGAAGCTTTCTTT; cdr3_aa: CASSQFQGDTEAFF
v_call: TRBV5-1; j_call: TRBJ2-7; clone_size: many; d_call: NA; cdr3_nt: TGCGCCAGCAGCTTGGGGGGAACCCATGGAGGGGACGAGCAGTACTTC; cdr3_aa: CASSLGGTHGGDEQYF